This T cell receptor (beta chain) stems from a study of PD-L1 blockade in urothelial cancer. Across the whole study: Atezolizumab 1,200 mg was given intravenously every 3 weeks, starting 2014. Median T cell yield from blood was roughly 140,000. Overall study results and limits: Blood TCR clonality below the median before treatment was a predictor of better survival.

Method: immunoSEQ multiplex PCR; TCRdb's copy keeps in-frame clones and lacks some. Seen here are some 45,000 clones, 88% observed once, and the top ten hold around 3.9%. Trimming took 5 bases from V and 5 from J; bases not matched to a gene: 3. The CDR3 covers 13 residues. Germline values: CDR1 SEHNR, CDR2 FQNEAQ (reference sequence). Pretreatment and on-treatment samples were taken, numbering 1 to 8 per patient. Turning to this clone: As yet, its antigen is unknown.

The chain employs TRBV7-9 and TRBJ1-1; the match to TRBD1 covers 9 bases. The sequence derives from a man aged 80 or over with urothelial cancer. This material consisted of PBMCs, taken around atezolizumab (anti-PD-L1) treatment. CDR3 DNA sequence: TGTGCCAGCAGCGCGACAGGGGGTACTGAAGCTTTCTTT. This gives the protein CASSATGGTEAFF.